A few counts support the clone carrying this T cell receptor (beta chain). These data originate in a study of T cell responses to AZD1222 COVID-19 vaccine. Trimming left V 2 bases short and J 5 bases short, with 7 bases between. The CDR3 covers 13 residues. Clones were read by immunoSEQ multiplex PCR, and TCRdb kept only the in-frame ones, dropping some. The data show roughly 100,000 clones, nearly 90% seen once. The receptor's source is an adult who received the AZD1222 COVID-19 vaccine. Here the sequenced sample was peripheral blood, taken 28 days after the second AZD1222 dose. This chain joins TRBV12-3 or TRBV12-4 and TRBJ2-1; D is ambiguous. In DNA form, the CDR3 reads TGTGCCAGCAGTTTAATTGGAAACAATGAGCAGTTCTTC. This codes for CASSLIGNNEQFF.